Listed below are T cell receptor beta chains from one sample, sequenced in a study of CXCR3-negative and CXCR3-positive naive CD8 T cells. With the 5' RACE reads reprocessed, TCRdb shows one record per CDR3 protein and no DNA. Its clone listing holds approximately 100,000 distinct CDR3 sequences. The sample consisted of naive CXCR3+ CD8+ T cells from blood. Source of these receptors: a human donor in good health. Some clones in this sample may be carry-over from other donors' samples. The CDR3 runs from the conserved cysteine through the conserved F or W. Fields, in order: V gene, J gene, CDR3 protein.

V gene: TRBV29-1; J gene: TRBJ2-7; CDR3 protein: CSAEGVGGSSYEQYF
V gene: TRBV5-6; J gene: TRBJ1-1; CDR3 protein: CASSYWTNTEAFF
V gene: TRBV7-9; J gene: TRBJ2-4; CDR3 protein: CASSPRLGPGDIQYF
V gene: TRBV28; J gene: TRBJ1-1; CDR3 protein: CASSNRLGQGEAFF
V gene: TRBV7-9; J gene: TRBJ2-1; CDR3 protein: CASSSPPSGGAHNEQFF
V gene: TRBV7-8; J gene: TRBJ2-7; CDR3 protein: CASSARLGVGDEQYF
V gene: TRBV7-3; J gene: TRBJ2-3; CDR3 protein: CASSWTGGDTDTQYF
V gene: TRBV29-1; J gene: TRBJ1-2; CDR3 protein: CSVERTGGGWDYGYTF
V gene: TRBV4-1; J gene: TRBJ2-1; CDR3 protein: CASSEQETRTYNEQFF
V gene: TRBV20-1; J gene: TRBJ2-7; CDR3 protein: CSARDPVLADRAEEYEQYF
V gene: TRBV5-5; J gene: TRBJ2-1; CDR3 protein: CASSPPPGDISNEQFF
V gene: TRBV7-9; J gene: TRBJ2-7; CDR3 protein: CASSLGSNEQYF
V gene: TRBV7-8; J gene: TRBJ2-5; CDR3 protein: CASSLALGTEYQETQYF
V gene: TRBV6-2/TRBV6-3; J gene: TRBJ1-1; CDR3 protein: CASSYWGANTEAFF
V gene: TRBV13; J gene: TRBJ2-3; CDR3 protein: CASSLRLRYTEDTQYF
V gene: TRBV6-2/TRBV6-3; J gene: TRBJ2-1; CDR3 protein: CASSYRHLGHNEQFF
V gene: TRBV25-1; J gene: TRBJ2-7; CDR3 protein: CASSDLRREQYF
V gene: TRBV7-9; J gene: TRBJ2-1; CDR3 protein: CASSFIGGPSYNEQFF
V gene: TRBV29-1; J gene: TRBJ2-3; CDR3 protein: CSVEGVEQGITDTQYF
V gene: TRBV15; J gene: TRBJ2-7; CDR3 protein: CATSRDSSDLDEQYF
V gene: TRBV12-5; J gene: TRBJ1-3; CDR3 protein: CASDSGWGNTIYF
V gene: TRBV7-9; J gene: TRBJ1-1; CDR3 protein: CASSRGGATVNTEAFF
V gene: TRBV7-9; J gene: TRBJ2-1; CDR3 protein: CASSFDRRAYNEQFF
V gene: TRBV7-6; J gene: TRBJ2-1; CDR3 protein: CASSSDRGLYNEQFF
V gene: TRBV7-2; J gene: TRBJ2-1; CDR3 protein: CASSWTAYNEQFF
V gene: TRBV19; J gene: TRBJ2-3; CDR3 protein: CASTGGQGMADTQYF
V gene: TRBV20-1; J gene: TRBJ2-7; CDR3 protein: CSAGGHHSYEQYF
V gene: TRBV11-2; J gene: TRBJ2-1; CDR3 protein: CASRPLAGGLNEQFF
V gene: TRBV7-9; J gene: TRBJ2-3; CDR3 protein: CASSLGEGRTDTQYF
V gene: TRBV10-2; J gene: TRBJ1-5; CDR3 protein: CASSETQVYQPQHF
V gene: TRBV6-5; J gene: TRBJ2-1; CDR3 protein: CASSNRGSEYYNEQLF
V gene: TRBV7-8; J gene: TRBJ1-1; CDR3 protein: CASSLEYRGRGISDTEAFF
V gene: TRBV7-9; J gene: TRBJ1-2; CDR3 protein: CASSLGSGDGYTF
V gene: TRBV20-1; J gene: TRBJ1-1; CDR3 protein: CSARVGRAEAFF
V gene: TRBV6-6; J gene: TRBJ2-1; CDR3 protein: CASSYRATIRAYNEQFF
V gene: TRBV7-8; J gene: TRBJ2-1; CDR3 protein: CASSELAGVYNEQFF
V gene: TRBV20-1; J gene: TRBJ2-7; CDR3 protein: CSANVGAGGPYEQYF
V gene: TRBV12-3/TRBV12-4; J gene: TRBJ2-3; CDR3 protein: CASRLKTQGRREDTQYF
V gene: TRBV29-1; J gene: TRBJ2-5; CDR3 protein: CSVEAGREETQYF
V gene: TRBV10-3; J gene: TRBJ2-7; CDR3 protein: CAIRGQLTSYEQYF
V gene: TRBV11-3; J gene: TRBJ1-1; CDR3 protein: CASSLEADLYTEAFF
V gene: TRBV7-9; J gene: TRBJ2-1; CDR3 protein: CASSFSQGPGEQFF
V gene: TRBV5-1; J gene: TRBJ2-3; CDR3 protein: CASSPGLDILTDTQYF
V gene: TRBV6-4; J gene: TRBJ2-7; CDR3 protein: CASSRLAGVYEQYF
V gene: TRBV5-5; J gene: TRBJ1-1; CDR3 protein: CASSLAFLGGMTEAFF
V gene: TRBV29-1; J gene: TRBJ2-3; CDR3 protein: CSVYRGEADTQYF
V gene: TRBV7-2; J gene: TRBJ2-1; CDR3 protein: CASSLVSGGARPNEQFF
V gene: TRBV7-2; J gene: TRBJ2-1; CDR3 protein: CASSPELAGYNEQFF
V gene: TRBV6-6; J gene: TRBJ2-5; CDR3 protein: CASRADGYQETQYF
V gene: TRBV12-3/TRBV12-4; J gene: TRBJ2-1; CDR3 protein: CASSRRTSENEQFF
V gene: TRBV20-1; J gene: TRBJ1-1; CDR3 protein: CSAQSNNIGAEAFF
V gene: TRBV9; J gene: TRBJ2-7; CDR3 protein: CASSVEDGVSYEQYF
V gene: TRBV28; J gene: TRBJ2-7; CDR3 protein: CASSPRTLSYEQYF
V gene: TRBV7-8; J gene: TRBJ2-4; CDR3 protein: CASSSPTSGGLAKNIQYF
V gene: TRBV15; J gene: TRBJ2-7; CDR3 protein: CATSIGLAGVYEQYF
V gene: TRBV6-5; J gene: TRBJ2-5; CDR3 protein: CASSYSPSGGLETQYF
V gene: TRBV6-5; J gene: TRBJ2-7; CDR3 protein: CASSTAPPGLAGEQYF